This T cell receptor (beta chain) emerged from a study of graft-versus-host responses after intestinal transplantation. Study-wide background: Multivisceral, liver-intestinal, or isolated intestinal grafts went to recipients. Anti-thymocyte globulin induction, then tacrolimus and steroids for two to four years, went to all recipients.

This CDR3 is built from 14 residues. V lost 3 bases and J lost 4, with 15 bases in between. Germline-derived CDR1 and CDR2 are SQVTM and ANQGSEA. Study findings and constraints: Across patients carrying graft-donor T cell macrochimerism, allografts held high graft-versus-host to host-versus-graft clonal ratios. Early after transplant, HvG clones declined as circulating GvH clones peaked.

Profiled with immunoSEQ multiplex PCR; TCRdb holds only in-frame clones, not every one. The sample holds about 110,000 clones, 93% seen once. Regarding this clone: Its antigen is as yet unknown.

The sequences come from unstimulated CD8+ T cells sorted from spleen or lymph node cells, collected before intestinal transplant. This chain uses TRBV29-1 with TRBJ1-2; tentatively, D is TRBD1 (6 bases). This clonotype originated in a human donor who received an intestinal transplant. Here the CDR3 reads CSVESLARGYGYTF. CDR3 DNA: TGCAGCGTTGAGAGCTTGGCCAGGGGCTATGGCTACACCTTC.